The rows below give T cell receptor beta chains drawn from one sample of a study of cytomegalovirus exposure and HLA in healthy donors. The repertoire was sequenced with immunoSEQ multiplex PCR; TCRdb's copy has only in-frame clones and lacks some. The sample has 150,000 to 200,000 clones; under 75% are singletons. The material sequenced was PBMCs. The receptors here all came from a man aged 40-49 years in good health and CMV-seropositive. Each CDR3 is given with its conserved first and last residue. A D gene is named only where the DNA matches it firmly. For some rows the clone size is stated as once, few or many, or as a class when expanded; others skip it.

clone_size: .
d_call: TRBD1
v_call: TRBV5-6
j_call: TRBJ1-2
cdr3_nt: TGTGCCAGCAGCGCTGGACAGGGTGGGTATGGCTACACCTTC
cdr3_aa: CASSAGQGGYGYTF

clone_size: .
d_call: .
v_call: TRBV29-1
j_call: TRBJ2-7
cdr3_nt: TGCAGCGTGTTGACAGGCGAGCAGTACTTC
cdr3_aa: CSVLTGEQYF

clone_size: once
d_call: .
v_call: TRBV14
j_call: TRBJ2-3
cdr3_nt: TGTGCCAGCAGCCTCGGACTGGTGGATACGCAGTATTTT
cdr3_aa: CASSLGLVDTQYF

clone_size: .
d_call: TRBD1
v_call: TRBV6-4
j_call: TRBJ2-7
cdr3_nt: TGTGCCAGCAGGGCAGTCAGGGGGTACGAGCAGTACTTC
cdr3_aa: CASRAVRGYEQYF

clone_size: .
d_call: .
v_call: TRBV15
j_call: TRBJ2-3
cdr3_nt: TGTGCCACCAGCAGAGTAGCCAGGGCAGATACGCAGTATTTT
cdr3_aa: CATSRVARADTQYF

clone_size: few
d_call: .
v_call: TRBV30
j_call: TRBJ1-2
cdr3_nt: TGTGCCTGGAACATAAGGGCGGGTGGGGGCTACACCTTC
cdr3_aa: CAWNIRAGGGYTF

clone_size: few
d_call: .
v_call: TRBV11-1
j_call: TRBJ2-3
cdr3_nt: TGTGCCAGCAGCTTAGGTACAGGGATTAGCACAGATACGCAGTATTTT
cdr3_aa: CASSLGTGISTDTQYF

clone_size: .
d_call: .
v_call: TRBV6-1
j_call: TRBJ1-1
cdr3_nt: TGTGCCAGCAGGGGCAGGGGCGGGACTGAAGCTTTCTTT
cdr3_aa: CASRGRGGTEAFF

clone_size: .
d_call: .
v_call: TRBV15
j_call: TRBJ1-3
cdr3_nt: TGTGCCACCAGAGATCGGGGGGGAGACACCATATATTTT
cdr3_aa: CATRDRGGDTIYF

clone_size: .
d_call: .
v_call: TRBV4-2
j_call: TRBJ1-1
cdr3_nt: TGTGCCAGCAGCCAAGGCGGCATGACTTATATGAACACTGAAGCTTTCTTT
cdr3_aa: CASSQGGMTYMNTEAFF

clone_size: .
d_call: .
v_call: TRBV5-6
j_call: TRBJ1-2
cdr3_nt: TGTGCCAGCCGCTGGACGTCGTCGAGGGTTTATGGCTACACCTTC
cdr3_aa: CASRWTSSRVYGYTF

clone_size: .
d_call: .
v_call: TRBV27
j_call: TRBJ1-3
cdr3_nt: TGTGCCAGCAGTTTATACCCCAAAGGGAGTTTCGCTGGAAACACCATATATTTT
cdr3_aa: CASSLYPKGSFAGNTIYF

clone_size: .
d_call: .
v_call: TRBV7-3
j_call: TRBJ2-2
cdr3_nt: TGTGCCAGCGCGGAATACACCGGGGAGCTGTTTTTT
cdr3_aa: CASAEYTGELFF

clone_size: .
d_call: .
v_call: TRBV15
j_call: TRBJ2-7
cdr3_nt: TGTGCCACCAGCAGAGATGAGGTGGGGCGCCTGTACTTC
cdr3_aa: CATSRDEVGRLYF

clone_size: once
d_call: .
v_call: TRBV4-2
j_call: TRBJ2-2
cdr3_nt: TGTGCCAGCCGGGGACAACGAAGGATTGGGGAGCTGTTTTTT
cdr3_aa: CASRGQRRIGELFF

clone_size: .
d_call: .
v_call: TRBV6-1
j_call: TRBJ1-5
cdr3_nt: TGTGCCAGCAGTGGTCAGACTCCCAATCAGCCCCAGCATTTT
cdr3_aa: CASSGQTPNQPQHF

clone_size: .
d_call: .
v_call: TRBV29-1
j_call: TRBJ1-1
cdr3_nt: TGCAGCGTTGAGACCAGGGACACTGAAGCTTTCTTT
cdr3_aa: CSVETRDTEAFF

clone_size: .
d_call: .
v_call: TRBV19
j_call: TRBJ2-5
cdr3_nt: TGTGCCAGTAGTATCCGGGTGCGTGATCAAGAGACCCAGTACTTC
cdr3_aa: CASSIRVRDQETQYF

clone_size: .
d_call: .
v_call: TRBV7-9
j_call: TRBJ2-5
cdr3_nt: TGTGCCAGCGGGGTACAGGGTCCCCAAGAGACCCAGTACTTC
cdr3_aa: CASGVQGPQETQYF

clone_size: .
d_call: TRBD1
v_call: TRBV7-6
j_call: TRBJ1-5
cdr3_nt: TGTGCCAGCAGCTTAGGACAGGGTAGCAATCAGCCCCAGCATTTT
cdr3_aa: CASSLGQGSNQPQHF

clone_size: .
d_call: .
v_call: TRBV9
j_call: TRBJ1-3
cdr3_nt: TGTGCCAGCAGCTCTTACAGTGGAGGAACTGGAAACACCATATATTTT
cdr3_aa: CASSSYSGGTGNTIYF

clone_size: .
d_call: .
v_call: TRBV12-5
j_call: TRBJ1-1
cdr3_nt: TGTGCTAGTGGTTTGTCGGGAATTAACACTGAAGCTTTCTTT
cdr3_aa: CASGLSGINTEAFF

clone_size: few
d_call: .
v_call: TRBV30
j_call: TRBJ2-2
cdr3_nt: TGTGCAGGGCAGGGAGGCGGGGAGCTGTTTTTT
cdr3_aa: CAGQGGGELFF

clone_size: .
d_call: .
v_call: TRBV14
j_call: TRBJ1-1
cdr3_nt: TGTGCCAGCAGCCAAGAGGGACACGACCGGGGGGGTGAAGCTTTCTTT
cdr3_aa: CASSQEGHDRGGEAFF

clone_size: .
d_call: .
v_call: TRBV4-3
j_call: TRBJ1-2
cdr3_nt: TGCGCCAGCAGCCAAGATCCAGGGCCGACCTATGGCTACACCTTC
cdr3_aa: CASSQDPGPTYGYTF

clone_size: .
d_call: TRBD1
v_call: TRBV6-1
j_call: TRBJ2-7
cdr3_nt: TGTGCCAGCACAGGGACAGGGGACGGGCAGTACTTC
cdr3_aa: CASTGTGDGQYF

clone_size: once
d_call: TRBD1
v_call: TRBV5-5
j_call: TRBJ2-7
cdr3_nt: TGTGCCAGCAGCTCGGACAGGATCTACGAGCAGTACTTC
cdr3_aa: CASSSDRIYEQYF

clone_size: .
d_call: .
v_call: TRBV20-1
j_call: TRBJ1-6
cdr3_nt: TGCAGTGCCGGTCGTGGGGGGCCCCTCCACTTT
cdr3_aa: CSAGRGGPLHF